These T cell receptor beta chains were read from a single sample in a study of early T cells in non-severe SARS-CoV-2 infection. From the 5' RACE reads, TCRdb called clonotypes with MiXCR, one entry per CDR3 protein. Of roughly 75,000 distinct CDR3 sequences in the sample, approximately 12% are singletons; the top ten hold around 3.6%. Sequenced: whole blood. Source of these receptors: an adult who was a healthcare worker with PCR-confirmed SARS-CoV-2 infection or an uninfected control (not recorded which). Each CDR3 is given with its conserved first and last residue. Each record gives: CDR3 protein, V gene, J gene.

CSATSTSGNTGELFF,TRBV29-1,TRBJ2-2
CASSFAGAGTEAFF,TRBV5-4,TRBJ1-1
CSVNRGPSEQYF,TRBV29-1,TRBJ2-7
CSVELAGGEQFF,TRBV29-1,TRBJ2-1
CASSTKRTGGRYEQYF,TRBV5-4,TRBJ2-7
CASSFLKRDQEF,TRBV7-8,TRBJ2-7
CASRSWGASSYNEQFF,TRBV11-2,TRBJ2-1
CASSYDPKETQYF,TRBV5-5,TRBJ2-5
CASSFLTSRSYNEQFF,TRBV27,TRBJ2-1
CSVDLTGISYGYTF,TRBV29-1,TRBJ1-2
CASRSRGLEVTGELFF,TRBV3-1,TRBJ2-2
CASSPLADPLYNEQFF,TRBV18,TRBJ2-1
CASSPPSDPNEQFF,TRBV18,TRBJ2-1
CASSLETGSGYTF,TRBV12-3/TRBV12-4,TRBJ1-2
CSAYARSGSYNEQFF,TRBV20-1,TRBJ2-1
CASSDSAETQYF,TRBV11-3,TRBJ2-5
CSVGGTEAFF,TRBV29-1,TRBJ1-1
CASSEDAVTQYF,TRBV2,TRBJ2-5
CASSWDRDEKLFF,TRBV6-1,TRBJ1-4
CASSLALFNEQFF,TRBV7-2,TRBJ2-1
CASKVQGVQETQYF,TRBV2,TRBJ2-5
CASSLATNYGYTF,TRBV7-2,TRBJ1-2
CASSPNRAEAFF,TRBV28,TRBJ1-1
CSVKGTGFRETQYF,TRBV29-1,TRBJ2-5
CASSPRTALNTEAFF,TRBV18,TRBJ1-1
CASNPSSGRAASAGELFF,TRBV5-1,TRBJ2-2
CASSPGLAASREQFF,TRBV7-6,TRBJ2-1
CASSLATFLLAGHTDTQYF,TRBV7-9,TRBJ2-3
CASSRPDSDNEQFF,TRBV4-2,TRBJ2-1
CASSLAGPYNEQFF,TRBV27,TRBJ2-1
CVSQTGLSYEQYF,TRBV28,TRBJ2-7
CASSLIQGTYEQYF,TRBV3-1,TRBJ2-7
CASRPDQETQYF,TRBV12-3/TRBV12-4,TRBJ2-5
CSATGTRSGNTIYF,TRBV20-1,TRBJ1-3
CSVEPPPHYGYTF,TRBV29-1,TRBJ1-2
CASRDQRSVAGYTF,TRBV4-2,TRBJ1-2
CATSDLKAGTYNEQFF,TRBV24-1,TRBJ2-1
CASIHSGSISEQYF,TRBV6-6,TRBJ2-7
CASSSLVGNTIYF,TRBV9,TRBJ1-3
CASSYSQGVLDYNEQFF,TRBV6-6,TRBJ2-1
CASSTMGTDTQYF,TRBV28,TRBJ2-3
CAIVQDINYEQYF,TRBV10-3,TRBJ2-7
CASSSRQQETQYF,TRBV7-3,TRBJ2-5
CASSGAGGSPSYNEQFF,TRBV5-1,TRBJ2-1
CASSLSPEETQYF,TRBV5-1,TRBJ2-5
CASSLAAGGSYEQYF,TRBV28,TRBJ2-7
CASSTRTGADTQYF,TRBV5-4,TRBJ2-3
CASSLLDRGLETQYF,TRBV3-1,TRBJ2-5
CSVEVLGLADNEQFF,TRBV29-1,TRBJ2-1